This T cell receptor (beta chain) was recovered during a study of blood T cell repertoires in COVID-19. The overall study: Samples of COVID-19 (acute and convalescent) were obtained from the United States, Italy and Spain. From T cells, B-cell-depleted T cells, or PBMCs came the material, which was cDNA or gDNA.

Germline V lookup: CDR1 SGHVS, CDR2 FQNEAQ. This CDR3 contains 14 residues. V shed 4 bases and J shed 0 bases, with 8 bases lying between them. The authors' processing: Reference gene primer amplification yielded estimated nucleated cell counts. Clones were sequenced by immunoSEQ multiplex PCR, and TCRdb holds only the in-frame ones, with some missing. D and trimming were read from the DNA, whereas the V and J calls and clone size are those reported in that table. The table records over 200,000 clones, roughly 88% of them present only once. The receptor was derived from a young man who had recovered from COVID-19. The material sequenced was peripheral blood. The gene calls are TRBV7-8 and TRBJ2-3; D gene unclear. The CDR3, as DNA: TGTGCCAGCAGCTCCCGGTCTAGCACAGATACGCAGTATTTT. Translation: CASSSRSSTDTQYF.